The clone carrying this T cell receptor (beta chain) was detected only once. Trimming cost V 2 bases and J 13 bases, with 14 bases left between them. The CDR3 has 13 residues. Germline lookup yields CDR1 MDHEN and CDR2 SYDVKM. The data are from a study of cytomegalovirus exposure and HLA in healthy donors. Amplification used 60 Vbeta primers and 13 Jbeta primers. The table came from immunoSEQ multiplex PCR; TCRdb's copy has only in-frame clones and leaves some out. The sample lists roughly 180,000 clones, approximately 77% occurring once. This sequence joins TRBV28 and TRBJ1-4, with D possibly being TRBD1 (5 bases). The sequencing sample was made of PBMCs. This TCR was recovered from a female donor in good health and CMV-seronegative. CDR3 nucleotides: TGTGCCAGCAGTTTACAGGGTACGGATCGACTGTTTTTT. Translated: CASSLQGTDRLFF.